This TCR beta chain appears in the sequencing data of a study of blood T cell repertoires in COVID-19. Across the study: T cells, B-cell-depleted T cells, or PBMCs provided the cDNA or gDNA that served as material.

Original analysis: Using reference gene primer amplification, nucleated cell counts were estimated. Some clones are missing from TCRdb's copy, which holds only in-frame ones; the method was immunoSEQ multiplex PCR. That table supplies the V and J calls and clone size; D and trimming were determined from the DNA. Of 310,000 or so clones listed, about 91% are singletons. Clinical histories supplied by participants themselves formed the basis of cohort assignment. J lost 0 bases, V lost 10 bases, and 5 bases had no gene match. The CDR3 has 13 amino acids. Germline V CDR1 and CDR2: MDHEN, SYDVKM. This clone has a single count.

Sequenced: PBMCs or T cells enriched from blood (not recorded which). This sequence originates from a woman in her late teens or twenties who had recovered from COVID-19. The rearrangement links TRBV28 to TRBJ1-1; TRBD1 agrees at 7 bases. The CDR3 region has the DNA TGTGCCACATTACAGGGGTTGAACACTGAAGCTTTCTTT. Its translation is CATLQGLNTEAFF.